Listed below are T cell receptor beta chains from one sample, sequenced in a study of cytomegalovirus exposure and HLA in healthy donors. Profiled with immunoSEQ multiplex PCR; TCRdb holds only in-frame clones, not every one. There are 130,000 to 150,000 clones in the sample; 79% occur only once, and around 7% lies in the top ten. The sample consisted of PBMCs. These receptors originate from a woman in her forties in good health and CMV-seropositive. The CDR3 runs from the conserved cysteine through the conserved F or W. Each record gives: J gene, V gene, clone size, D gene, CDR3 DNA, CDR3 protein. D genes are given only for firm matches. Clone sizes are given selectively: once, few, many, or a class where the clone is expanded.

>TRBJ2-7|TRBV11-1|NA|TRBD2
TGTGCCAGCAGCTTAGCTTACCGAGGCGGGGGGCCAGAAGGCGAGCAGTACTTC
CASSLAYRGGGPEGEQYF
>TRBJ2-7|TRBV19|NA|NA
TGTGCCAGTAGTATCGAGGGCAGTTTCTACGAGCAGTACTTC
CASSIEGSFYEQYF
>TRBJ1-5|TRBV6-5|NA|NA
TGTGCCAGCAGTTCCTACAGGTCCAGCAATCAGCCCCAGCATTTT
CASSSYRSSNQPQHF
>TRBJ1-1|TRBV11-2|NA|NA
TGTGCCAGCAGCCTTAATCGACAGGCCAACACTGAAGCTTTCTTT
CASSLNRQANTEAFF
>TRBJ1-5|TRBV19|NA|NA
TGTGCCAGTAGTATAGTGGGAGGGGGTAGCAATCAGCCCCAGCATTTT
CASSIVGGGSNQPQHF
>TRBJ2-3|TRBV7-6|NA|TRBD2
TGTGCCAGCAGCCCCGGACTAGCGGACACAGATACGCAGTATTTT
CASSPGLADTDTQYF
>TRBJ2-7|TRBV28|NA|NA
TGTGCCAGCAGTTTACTGACTAACGAGCAGTACTTC
CASSLLTNEQYF
>TRBJ2-1|TRBV19|NA|TRBD2
TGTGCCAGTAGTCCTATAGCGGGGGAATACAATGAGCAGTTCTTC
CASSPIAGEYNEQFF
>TRBJ2-1|TRBV2|NA|NA
TGTGCCAGCCGGGTGTCCTACAATGAGCAGTTCTTC
CASRVSYNEQFF
>TRBJ2-2|TRBV27|NA|TRBD1
TGTGCCAGCAGTTCCCGATCGACCGGGACAGGGGGCGACCCGGAGGGCCGCACCGGGGAGCTGTTTTTT
CASSSRSTGTGGDPEGRTGELFF
>TRBJ2-7|TRBV11-2|NA|TRBD1
TGTGCCAGCAGCCTGAAGACAGGGACCTACGAGCAGTACTTC
CASSLKTGTYEQYF
>TRBJ2-7|TRBV6-1|NA|NA
TGTGCCAGCAGTGAAGATATCATTCGGTCCTACGAGCAGTACTTC
CASSEDIIRSYEQYF
>TRBJ1-2|TRBV5-5|NA|NA
TGTGCCAGCAGCCCCGGGGGGACTTATGGCTACACCTTC
CASSPGGTYGYTF
>TRBJ1-1|TRBV5-1|few|NA
TGCGCCAGCAGCTTTGGCCGGGGGGAGAACACTGAAGCTTTCTTT
CASSFGRGENTEAFF
>TRBJ1-1|TRBV18|NA|NA
TGTGCCAGCTCACGGTCAGACAGGAGAGGGACTGAAGCTTTCTTT
CASSRSDRRGTEAFF
>TRBJ1-2|TRBV19|NA|NA
TGTGCCAGTAGGGGAGGTGCCTATGGCTACACCTTC
CASRGGAYGYTF
>TRBJ2-7|TRBV4-1|NA|NA
TGCGCCAGCAGCCAATCGGAGGGAAATTATGGGGGCGAGCAGTACTTC
CASSQSEGNYGGEQYF
>TRBJ1-2|TRBV10-3|NA|NA
TGTGCCATCGCAGTCGCGGAGGGATATGGCTACACCTTC
CAIAVAEGYGYTF
>TRBJ1-2|TRBV28|NA|NA
TGTGCCAGCAGTCCCCGACAGGTACTGGGCTACACCTTC
CASSPRQVLGYTF
>TRBJ2-3|TRBV9|few|TRBD2
TGTGCCAGCAGCGTAGGTCGACTAGCGGGGGCCACAGATACGCAGTATTTT
CASSVGRLAGATDTQYF
>TRBJ2-1|TRBV28|NA|NA
TGTGCCAGCAGTTTATTGAACAGGGCGAACAATGAGCAGTTCTTC
CASSLLNRANNEQFF
>TRBJ1-5|TRBV7-9|NA|NA
TGTGCCACCGCCGGGGGGGATAGCAATCAGCCCCAGCATTTT
CATAGGDSNQPQHF
>TRBJ1-1|TRBV6-6|once|NA
TGTGCCAGTTCGGAGCCTTTGAACACTGAAGCTTTCTTT
CASSEPLNTEAFF
>TRBJ2-2|TRBV21-1|NA|NA
TGTGCCAGCAGCAAATTAGGACTAGCGGGGGGGCCGGGGGAGCTGTTTTTT
CASSKLGLAGGPGELFF
>TRBJ2-6|TRBV10-2|NA|NA
TGCGCCAGCAGTGAAGGCCCTTCCAGAGCGGGGGCCAACGTCCTGACTTTC
CASSEGPSRAGANVLTF
>TRBJ2-1|TRBV5-4|NA|NA
TGTGCCAGCAGCTTTGGGCCTCAGGGAATGGGCGGTGAGCAGTTCTTC
CASSFGPQGMGGEQFF
>TRBJ1-1|TRBV2|NA|NA
TGTGCCAGCAGTGAACAGGAGGGTACTACTGAAGCTTTCTTT
CASSEQEGTTEAFF
>TRBJ2-2|TRBV25-1|NA|TRBD1
TGTGCCTCTAGCAGGGGGACCGGGGAGCTGTTTTTT
CASSRGTGELFF
>TRBJ2-7|TRBV6-1|NA|TRBD1
TGTGCCAGCAGCGGACAGGGCAGCAACGAGCAGTACTTC
CASSGQGSNEQYF
>TRBJ1-1|TRBV6-6|NA|NA
TGTGCCAGCAGTTACCGGGCGTTCACTCAGGGGACTGAAGCTTTCTTT
CASSYRAFTQGTEAFF
>TRBJ1-1|TRBV5-1|NA|NA
TGCGCCAGCAGCTTGGCCCCGGGGTCGAACACTGAAGCTTTCTTT
CASSLAPGSNTEAFF
>TRBJ1-5|TRBV7-9|once|NA
TGTTCCAGCAGCCCCACGGGTCAGCCCCAGCATTTT
CSSSPTGQPQHF
>TRBJ2-3|TRBV6-5|NA|TRBD1
TGTGCCAGCAGCACAGGGGTGTCGACAGATACGCAGTATTTT
CASSTGVSTDTQYF
>TRBJ2-1|TRBV5-6|NA|NA
TGTGCCAGCAGCTACGGGGTAGGGCAGTTCTTC
CASSYGVGQFF
>TRBJ2-1|TRBV6-6|once|NA
TGTGCCAGCACGGGGGTCGGTGGTGAGCAGTTCTTC
CASTGVGGEQFF
>TRBJ1-6|TRBV6-6|NA|NA
TGTGCCAGCAGTTACAACAGGGAGAGGAATTCACCCCTCCACTTT
CASSYNRERNSPLHF
>TRBJ1-2|TRBV27|few|NA
TGTGCCTCCCGGGGTTTAGACTATGGCTACACCTTC
CASRGLDYGYTF
>TRBJ2-3|TRBV5-4|NA|TRBD1
TGTGCCAGCAGCTCAACGACAGGGGGATCAGATACGCAGTATTTT
CASSSTTGGSDTQYF
>TRBJ1-6|TRBV2|NA|NA
TGTGCCAGCAGGGGGGGGCTGGGGAACTCACCCCTCCACTTT
CASRGGLGNSPLHF
>TRBJ1-2|TRBV5-1|NA|NA
TGCGCCAGCAGCTCTGGCCCAGGGTTGAGCTATGGCTACACCTTC
CASSSGPGLSYGYTF
>TRBJ2-5|TRBV5-4|NA|TRBD1
TGTGCCAGCAGCTTGGGACAGGGGGTGCAAGAGACCCAGTACTTC
CASSLGQGVQETQYF
>TRBJ1-2|TRBV18|NA|TRBD1
TGTGCCAGCTCACCACCGGTGGGACAGGGGAATGATTATGGCTACACCTTC
CASSPPVGQGNDYGYTF
>TRBJ1-2|TRBV2|NA|NA
TGTGCCAGCAGCTTACAGGGTCCTAACTATGGCTACACCTTC
CASSLQGPNYGYTF
>TRBJ2-3|TRBV2|NA|TRBD2
TGTGCCAGCAGGATGACTAGCGGGGGAACAGATACGCAGTATTTT
CASRMTSGGTDTQYF
>TRBJ1-1|TRBV7-3|NA|TRBD1
TGTGCCAGCAGCTGCCGGACAGGGCTAAACACTGAAGCTTTCTTT
CASSCRTGLNTEAFF
>TRBJ1-2|TRBV19|few|TRBD1
TGTGCCAGTAGTAAGGGACAGGGGGCCGTCTATGGCTACACCTTC
CASSKGQGAVYGYTF
>TRBJ2-3|TRBV30|NA|NA
TGTGCCTGGAGTGGGTTGGCGGGCAGCACAGATACGCAGTATTTT
CAWSGLAGSTDTQYF
>TRBJ1-3|TRBV28|once|TRBD1
TGTGCCAGTAAGACAGGGCCGGGGGGAAACACCATATATTTT
CASKTGPGGNTIYF
>TRBJ1-6|TRBV18|few|TRBD1
TGTGCCAGCTCACAGACAGGGAATCTCGATTCACCCCTCCACTTT
CASSQTGNLDSPLHF
>TRBJ2-3|TRBV14|few|TRBD2
TGTGCCAGCAGCCTCGGGGCTAGCGGGGACGTCAGCACAGATACGCAGTATTTT
CASSLGASGDVSTDTQYF
>TRBJ1-1|TRBV10-3|NA|NA
TGTGCCATCAGTGGTCAGATGATGAACACTGAAGCTTTCTTT
CAISGQMMNTEAFF
>TRBJ1-4|TRBV4-1|NA|NA
TGCGCCAGCAGCCTAGGGGGGGTCGAAAAACTGTTTTTT
CASSLGGVEKLFF
>TRBJ1-1|TRBV6-5|few|TRBD1
TGTGCCAGCAGTTATGGGACAGGGTCGGAAGCTTTCTTT
CASSYGTGSEAFF
>TRBJ2-3|TRBV6-6|NA|NA
TGTGCCAGCAGTTACGGAGACGATACGCAGTATTTT
CASSYGDDTQYF
>TRBJ1-1|TRBV5-4|NA|NA
TGTGCCAGCAGCCGTAGCCCCTTGTTCGTCACTGAAGCTTTCTTT
CASSRSPLFVTEAFF
>TRBJ2-1|TRBV28|NA|TRBD1
TGTGCCAGCAGTCTTGGACAGGGGGACCACAATGAGCAGTTCTTC
CASSLGQGDHNEQFF
>TRBJ1-1|TRBV10-3|NA|TRBD1
TGTGCCATCAGTATACAGGGGGCAGGCACTGAGGCTTTCTTT
CAISIQGAGTEAFF
>TRBJ1-2|TRBV6-5|NA|TRBD1
TGTGCCAGCAGAAGACAGGGGGCGTACGGCTACACCTTC
CASRRQGAYGYTF
>TRBJ2-2|TRBV5-5|NA|NA
TGTGCCAGCAGCTTAATAACCGGGGAGCTGTTTTTT
CASSLITGELFF